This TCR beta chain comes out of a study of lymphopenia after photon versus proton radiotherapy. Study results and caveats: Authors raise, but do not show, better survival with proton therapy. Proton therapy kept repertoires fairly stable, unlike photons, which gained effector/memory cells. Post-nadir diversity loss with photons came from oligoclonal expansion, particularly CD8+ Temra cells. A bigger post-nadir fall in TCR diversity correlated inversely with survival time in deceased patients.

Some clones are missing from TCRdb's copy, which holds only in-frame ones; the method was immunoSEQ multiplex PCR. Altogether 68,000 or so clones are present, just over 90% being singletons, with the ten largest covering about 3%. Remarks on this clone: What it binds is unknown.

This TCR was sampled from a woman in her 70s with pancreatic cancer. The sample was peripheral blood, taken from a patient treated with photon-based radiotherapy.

The CDR3 sequence: CASSSGGSIYGANVLTF. CDR3 DNA sequence: TGTGCCAGCAGTTCCGGCGGGAGTATATATGGGGCCAACGTCCTGACTTTC. This chain connects TRBV28 to TRBJ2-6; 7 bases match TRBD2. CDR3 length equals 17 residues. Germline CDR1 and CDR2: MDHEN and SYDVKM. V was clipped by 4 bases and J by 3 bases; unmatched bases: 9. Combining the CDR3 with reference TRBV28 and TRBJ2-6 gives the whole variable domain DVKVTQSSRYLVKRTGEKVFLECVQDMDHENMFWYRQDPGLGLRLIYFSYDVKMKEKGDIPEGYSVSREKKERFSLILESASTNQTSMYLCASSSGGSIYGANVLTFGAGSRLTVL.